A selection of T cell receptor beta chains follows, all from one sample in a study of cytomegalovirus exposure and HLA in healthy donors. Using immunoSEQ multiplex PCR, the repertoire was profiled, and TCRdb retains in-frame clones only, with some absent. The table includes tens of thousands of clones, 70% to 80% detected once. The sample was PBMCs. Receptors were obtained from a man between 18 and 35 years old in good health and CMV-seronegative. Both conserved end residues are part of each CDR3. Each record gives: V gene, CDR3 protein.

TRBV6-1	CASSEAVITTGETQYF
TRBV19	CASSMTSLTGEQFF
TRBV25-1	CASSRQGGYTF
TRBV7-2	CASSLRMRRQFF
TRBV7-8	CASSLAQDREMGYTF
TRBV6-5	CASSRDTENTEAFF
TRBV7-8	CASSFLGGGNYGYTF
TRBV5-1	CASSFQVGGTGELFF
TRBV6-5	CASSYPGTGSGDTQYF
TRBV5-4	CASSLGGGGVDGYTF
TRBV5-1	CASSLGTGSGTDTQYF
TRBV28	CASSLRAAYEQYF
TRBV11-3	CASSLEVGYEQYF
TRBV5-4	CASSLGRGRWETQYF
TRBV29-1	CSVEDSVGSYEQYF
TRBV10-3	CAIRGAGGGNGYTF
TRBV27	CASSLQGLGRSGANVLTF
TRBV6-5	CASSYSNRGDSPLHF
TRBV28	CASSLYHGTSLYEQYF
TRBV6-4	CASRPGQTNVLTF
TRBV6-6	CASSYPPTGGEKLFF
TRBV19	CASSVRDRHYNEQFF
TRBV12-2	CASRSSDQTRGQPQHF
TRBV29-1	CSFRAGGRGEQYF
TRBV21-1	CASSKIRYHTIYF
TRBV5-4	CASSRSRGGRNEQFF
TRBV5-1	CASSLDLFTGELFF
TRBV18	CASSPLAGGARAGDTQYF
TRBV28	CASIGQGSYNEQFF
TRBV7-9	CASSLTSPDTQYF
TRBV9	CASSVGIWVPSGSGANVLTF
TRBV9	CASSVAPWGQGAQYF
TRBV7-2	CASSLGESGGGTQYF
TRBV7-8	CASSLGLGGLGTDTQYF
TRBV19	CASSIGGDSSTDTQYF
TRBV5-4	CASSLAGGGGNTIYF
TRBV6-6	CASLTGGAGTEAFF
TRBV11-2	CASSKLAGGQKTDTQYF
TRBV2	CASSFGTEAFF
TRBV5-6	CASSAQGGLGYGYTF
TRBV7-2	CASSREPGTGNNEQFF
TRBV6-6	CASSYPVNTEAFF
TRBV4-1	CASSQAMTGGGYGYTF
TRBV29-1	CSVVGGVTSYNEQFF
TRBV9	CASSGTGVETQYF
TRBV27	CASSLRSGGLSYEQYF
TRBV19	CASSLLGSFPEAFF
TRBV6-1	CASSEWTGVNTGELFF
TRBV19	CASSLQGAAQSPLHF
TRBV7-3	CASSLRGLAQSQQETQYF
TRBV7-6	CASSLGGGGTYTF
TRBV2	CASSEAQTNIREQYF
TRBV5-1	CASSLEPTNYGYTF
TRBV5-6	CASSFAGEGRVRDTQYF
TRBV7-8	CASSLAQRARTAETYEQYF